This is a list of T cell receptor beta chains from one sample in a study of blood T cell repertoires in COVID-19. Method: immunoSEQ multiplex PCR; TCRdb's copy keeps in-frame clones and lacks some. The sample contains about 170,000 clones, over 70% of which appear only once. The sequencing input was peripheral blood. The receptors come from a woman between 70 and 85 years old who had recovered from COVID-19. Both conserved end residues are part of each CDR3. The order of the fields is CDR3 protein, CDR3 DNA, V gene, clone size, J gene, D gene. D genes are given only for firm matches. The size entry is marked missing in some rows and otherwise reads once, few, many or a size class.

CDR3aa: CASSSGLADSTDTQYF
CDR3nt: TGCGCCAGCAGCTCTGGACTAGCGGATAGCACAGATACGCAGTATTTT
v_gene: TRBV5-1
abundance: .
j_gene: TRBJ2-3
d_gene: TRBD2

CDR3aa: CSVEGASREQFF
CDR3nt: TGCAGCGTTGAAGGGGCTAGCAGAGAGCAGTTCTTC
v_gene: TRBV29-1
abundance: few
j_gene: TRBJ2-1
d_gene: .

CDR3aa: CSVDTERRNEAFF
CDR3nt: TGCAGCGTGGACACTGAGAGGCGAAACGAAGCTTTCTTT
v_gene: TRBV29-1
abundance: once
j_gene: TRBJ1-1
d_gene: .

CDR3aa: CASSRTGGGQPQHF
CDR3nt: TGTGCCAGCAGCCGAACAGGGGGCGGTCAGCCCCAGCATTTT
v_gene: TRBV3-1/TRBV3-2
abundance: once
j_gene: TRBJ1-5
d_gene: TRBD1

CDR3aa: CASRPPGLADNEQFF
CDR3nt: TGTGCCAGCAGACCTCCGGGGCTAGCGGACAATGAGCAGTTCTTC
v_gene: TRBV11-2
abundance: .
j_gene: TRBJ2-1
d_gene: TRBD2

CDR3aa: CASSLDMGASYNEQFF
CDR3nt: TGTGCCAGCAGCTTGGATATGGGGGCCTCCTACAATGAGCAGTTCTTC
v_gene: TRBV5-4
abundance: .
j_gene: TRBJ2-1
d_gene: .

CDR3aa: CARLSGVGGYTF
CDR3nt: TGTGCCCGCCTGTCGGGTGTTGGTGGCTACACCTTC
v_gene: TRBV30
abundance: .
j_gene: TRBJ1-2
d_gene: .

CDR3aa: CASSLVGGGRKDTEAFF
CDR3nt: TGTGCCAGCAGCTTGGTTGGGGGGGGACGGAAAGACACTGAAGCTTTCTTT
v_gene: TRBV5-4
abundance: .
j_gene: TRBJ1-1
d_gene: .

CDR3aa: CASSQVWDREEKLFF
CDR3nt: TGTGCCAGCAGCCAAGTTTGGGACAGGGAGGAAAAACTGTTTTTT
v_gene: TRBV4-2
abundance: .
j_gene: TRBJ1-4
d_gene: TRBD1

CDR3aa: CASSLMPPGGAYYGYTF
CDR3nt: TGTGCCAGCAGTTTAATGCCCCCAGGGGGCGCCTACTATGGCTACACCTTC
v_gene: TRBV27
abundance: .
j_gene: TRBJ1-2
d_gene: TRBD1

CDR3aa: CASSPRVAGETQYF
CDR3nt: TGTGCCAGCAGCCCCCGGGTGGCGGGTGAGACCCAGTACTTC
v_gene: TRBV3-1/TRBV3-2
abundance: .
j_gene: TRBJ2-5
d_gene: .

CDR3aa: CASTPRGNEKLFF
CDR3nt: TGTGCCAGCACCCCACGGGGGAATGAAAAACTGTTTTTT
v_gene: TRBV7-9
abundance: .
j_gene: TRBJ1-4
d_gene: .

CDR3aa: CASSPGTDSQPQHF
CDR3nt: TGTGCCAGCAGCCCCGGGACAGACAGTCAGCCCCAGCATTTT
v_gene: TRBV7-2
abundance: .
j_gene: TRBJ1-5
d_gene: TRBD1

CDR3aa: CASKSGGGGPGTQYF
CDR3nt: TGTGCCAGCAAAAGTGGGGGGGGAGGGCCAGGGACCCAGTACTTC
v_gene: TRBV6-5
abundance: .
j_gene: TRBJ2-5
d_gene: TRBD2

CDR3aa: CASSPRTSGGAGELFF
CDR3nt: TGTGCCAGCAGCCCCAGGACTAGCGGGGGGGCCGGGGAGCTGTTTTTT
v_gene: TRBV9
abundance: .
j_gene: TRBJ2-2
d_gene: TRBD2

CDR3aa: CASMAGRDTEAFF
CDR3nt: TGTGCCAGCATGGCGGGGAGGGACACTGAAGCTTTCTTT
v_gene: TRBV2
abundance: .
j_gene: TRBJ1-1
d_gene: .

CDR3aa: CASSLDRVGTEAFF
CDR3nt: TGTGCCAGCTCATTAGACAGGGTGGGCACTGAAGCTTTCTTT
v_gene: TRBV18
abundance: .
j_gene: TRBJ1-1
d_gene: TRBD1

CDR3aa: CASSDEAGSIYGYTF
CDR3nt: TGTGCCAGCAGTGATGAGGCAGGGTCTATCTATGGCTACACCTTC
v_gene: TRBV2
abundance: .
j_gene: TRBJ1-2
d_gene: .

CDR3aa: CASSVGQTYEQYF
CDR3nt: TGTGCCAGCAGCGTAGGGCAGACCTACGAGCAGTACTTC
v_gene: TRBV9
abundance: .
j_gene: TRBJ2-7
d_gene: .

CDR3aa: CASSLYGLAGHYNEQFF
CDR3nt: TGTGCCAGCAGCTTATATGGGCTAGCGGGGCACTACAATGAGCAGTTCTTC
v_gene: TRBV7-6
abundance: once
j_gene: TRBJ2-1
d_gene: TRBD2

CDR3aa: CATQPGTGIPYEQYF
CDR3nt: TGTGCCACCCAGCCGGGGACAGGGATTCCCTACGAGCAGTACTTC
v_gene: TRBV21-1
abundance: .
j_gene: TRBJ2-7
d_gene: .

CDR3aa: CASSPGDGGYTF
CDR3nt: TGTGCCAGCAGCCCAGGGGATGGTGGCTACACCTTC
v_gene: TRBV28
abundance: .
j_gene: TRBJ1-2
d_gene: .

CDR3aa: CASSSHRGGRVDDEKLFF
CDR3nt: TGTGCCAGCAGCTCCCACAGGGGAGGAAGGGTAGATGATGAAAAACTGTTTTTT
v_gene: TRBV28
abundance: .
j_gene: TRBJ1-4
d_gene: TRBD1

CDR3aa: CSVAVNYGYTF
CDR3nt: TGCAGCGTGGCCGTTAACTATGGCTACACCTTC
v_gene: TRBV29-1
abundance: .
j_gene: TRBJ1-2
d_gene: .

CDR3aa: CASSLAEPTDTQYF
CDR3nt: TGTGCCAGCAGCCTAGCGGAACCCACAGATACGCAGTATTTT
v_gene: TRBV6-5
abundance: .
j_gene: TRBJ2-3
d_gene: TRBD2

CDR3aa: CASRAWAGGYTF
CDR3nt: TGTGCCAGCAGAGCCTGGGCGGGCGGCTACACCTTC
v_gene: TRBV6-5
abundance: .
j_gene: TRBJ1-2
d_gene: .

CDR3aa: CASSPSPGRDRTGELFF
CDR3nt: TGTGCCAGCAGCCCCAGTCCCGGGCGGGACCGGACCGGGGAGCTGTTTTTT
v_gene: TRBV7-2
abundance: .
j_gene: TRBJ2-2
d_gene: .

CDR3aa: CASSLGYSGTYEQYF
CDR3nt: TGTGCCAGCAGCTTGGGTTATAGCGGCACCTACGAGCAGTACTTC
v_gene: TRBV7-2
abundance: few
j_gene: TRBJ2-7
d_gene: .

CDR3aa: CASSQLAGGPEQYF
CDR3nt: TGTGCCAGCAGCCAGCTAGCGGGAGGACCGGAGCAGTACTTC
v_gene: TRBV3-1/TRBV3-2
abundance: .
j_gene: TRBJ2-7
d_gene: TRBD2

CDR3aa: CASSLAESSYEQYF
CDR3nt: TGTGCCAGCAGTTTAGCGGAGAGCTCCTACGAGCAGTACTTC
v_gene: TRBV27
abundance: .
j_gene: TRBJ2-7
d_gene: .

CDR3aa: CATSRDLETDTQYF
CDR3nt: TGTGCCACCAGCAGAGATCTCGAGACAGATACGCAGTATTTT
v_gene: TRBV15
abundance: .
j_gene: TRBJ2-3
d_gene: .

CDR3aa: CASSVSSGGGYTF
CDR3nt: TGTGCCAGCAGTGTCTCCTCTGGGGGCGGCTACACCTTC
v_gene: TRBV28
abundance: few
j_gene: TRBJ1-2
d_gene: .

CDR3aa: CASSYHQGYSNQPQHF
CDR3nt: TGTGCCAGCAGCTACCACCAGGGGTATAGCAATCAGCCCCAGCATTTT
v_gene: TRBV7-8
abundance: .
j_gene: TRBJ1-5
d_gene: .

CDR3aa: CSVEAQGPGLVPYEQYF
CDR3nt: TGCAGCGTTGAAGCCCAAGGCCCGGGACTAGTGCCCTACGAGCAGTACTTC
v_gene: TRBV29-1
abundance: .
j_gene: TRBJ2-7
d_gene: TRBD2

CDR3aa: CASTRGDTYEQYF
CDR3nt: TGTGCCAGTACCCGAGGGGACACCTACGAGCAGTACTTC
v_gene: TRBV19
abundance: .
j_gene: TRBJ2-7
d_gene: .

CDR3aa: CASRPHEREGNEQFF
CDR3nt: TGTGCCAGCAGACCCCATGAGCGGGAGGGCAATGAGCAGTTCTTC
v_gene: TRBV6-5
abundance: .
j_gene: TRBJ2-1
d_gene: TRBD2

CDR3aa: CASSLGRNIQYF
CDR3nt: TGTGCCAGCAGTTTGGGGAGAAACATTCAGTACTTC
v_gene: TRBV28
abundance: .
j_gene: TRBJ2-4
d_gene: .

CDR3aa: CASALERTLGSYNEQFF
CDR3nt: TGTGCCAGCGCCCTGGAGCGGACCTTGGGATCCTACAATGAGCAGTTCTTC
v_gene: TRBV5-8
abundance: .
j_gene: TRBJ2-1
d_gene: .

CDR3aa: CASSLWRRRLAEGKYQETQYF
CDR3nt: TGTGCCAGCAGTTTATGGCGAAGAAGACTAGCGGAGGGAAAGTACCAAGAGACCCAGTACTTC
v_gene: TRBV28
abundance: .
j_gene: TRBJ2-5
d_gene: TRBD2

CDR3aa: CASSLGRGSTDTQYF
CDR3nt: TGTGCCAGCAGCTTAGGGCGGGGAAGCACAGATACGCAGTATTTT
v_gene: TRBV7-3
abundance: few
j_gene: TRBJ2-3
d_gene: .

CDR3aa: CASGVPSGQANSPLHF
CDR3nt: TGTGCCAGTGGGGTTCCATCGGGACAGGCCAATTCACCCCTCCACTTT
v_gene: TRBV27
abundance: once
j_gene: TRBJ1-6
d_gene: TRBD1

CDR3aa: CASSPDRMNTEAFF
CDR3nt: TGTGCCAGCTCTCCGGACAGAATGAACACTGAAGCTTTCTTT
v_gene: TRBV19
abundance: .
j_gene: TRBJ1-1
d_gene: .

CDR3aa: CSASVFGQGNYGYTF
CDR3nt: TGCAGTGCTAGTGTTTTTGGGCAGGGGAACTATGGCTACACCTTC
v_gene: TRBV20-1
abundance: .
j_gene: TRBJ1-2
d_gene: .

CDR3aa: CASSELGQPTYEQYF
CDR3nt: TGTGCCAGCAGTGAACTGGGACAACCGACCTACGAGCAGTACTTC
v_gene: TRBV6-1
abundance: few
j_gene: TRBJ2-7
d_gene: .

CDR3aa: CASRPAGGSGNEQFF
CDR3nt: TGTGCCAGCAGACCGGCGGGAGGGTCTGGGAATGAGCAGTTCTTC
v_gene: TRBV28
abundance: .
j_gene: TRBJ2-1
d_gene: TRBD2

CDR3aa: CASSAPPGTSGMYEQFF
CDR3nt: TGTGCCAGCAGCGCCCCCCCGGGGACTAGCGGGATGTATGAGCAGTTCTTC
v_gene: TRBV9
abundance: .
j_gene: TRBJ2-1
d_gene: TRBD2

CDR3aa: CASSQGAGRYNEQFF
CDR3nt: TGTGCCAGCAGCCAGGGGGCGGGCAGATACAATGAGCAGTTCTTC
v_gene: TRBV7-9
abundance: .
j_gene: TRBJ2-1
d_gene: TRBD1

CDR3aa: CASSLGTGPDTQYF
CDR3nt: TGTGCCAGCAGCTTAGGTACAGGGCCAGATACGCAGTATTTT
v_gene: TRBV7-9
abundance: few
j_gene: TRBJ2-3
d_gene: .

CDR3aa: CASSLGTGASPLHF
CDR3nt: TGTGCCAGCAGCTTGGGGACAGGGGCTTCACCCCTCCACTTT
v_gene: TRBV5-4
abundance: .
j_gene: TRBJ1-6
d_gene: TRBD1